The present entry profiles one T cell receptor (beta chain) with its context. Its antigen is currently not known. No base-level quality is on record; no much larger clone is a single base apart. This sample is drawn from a study of blood T cells in healthy people across ages (dated by TCRdb to 2014 to 2015). A note on the overall study: Template switching captured roughly one uniquely barcoded TCR beta cDNA molecule per two T cells in model experiments. To track age-related changes in TCR beta repertoire diversity, the study relied on deep sequencing normalized with unique cDNA molecular identifiers. The donors were split into four age groups: young (average 16 years), middle-aged (over 35), aged (around 67) and long-lived (82). To avoid experimental bias, donors of different ages were distributed randomly across sequencing lanes. For two donors (one aged 18 to 30 and one aged 80 or older), the study analyzed two additional independent replicas of 1 million unique cDNA reads from the same blood draw. The study at large found these results: Because the CMV infection status of the donors was unknown, age-related changes in expanded clonotypes may potentially have been confounded. As age increased, observed TCR beta diversity per million T cells dropped in a roughly linear way, and a significant reduction was already evident by age about 36. There was a strong correlation between observed TCR beta diversity and the percentage of naive T cells measured by flow cytometry. Estimates of total diversity based on one million sequenced T cells were considered lower bounds and underestimates. The long-lived group showed more naive CD4+ T cells, fewer expanded clones and increased TCR diversity than the aged group, suggesting age selection. Since profiling was done on bulk unsorted PBMCs, naive and antigen-experienced compartments could not be conclusively compared.

The 39 donors, aged about 6 to 95 years, were systemically healthy Caucasian individuals from Russia. Roughly 9 milliliters of peripheral blood were drawn from each donor into EDTA-treated Vacutainer tubes. Ficoll-Paque density-gradient centrifugation was used to isolate PBMCs, with at least 6.5 million obtained per sample. Trizol reagent was used to extract total RNA from the PBMCs, yielding at least 5.5 micrograms per sample. For every donor, an aliquot of PBMCs went through flow cytometry to measure the percentages of naive CD45RAhigh/CD27high T cells. The library was made by 5' RACE. Sequencing was performed on an Illumina HiSeq 2500. A second roughly 7 to 12 cycle PCR used a sample-barcoded 5' primer and a J-beta primer mix. A template-switch 5' adaptor carrying 12 random nucleotides introduced a unique molecular identifier onto each TCR beta cDNA molecule. Each sample yielded at least 2.5 million CDR3-containing paired-end reads. First-strand cDNA was synthesized from all RNA with the Mint cDNA synthesis kit, primed by a TRBC-specific oligonucleotide. Following uracil-DNA glycosylase treatment, a first 18-cycle PCR with universal primers M1SS and BC2_uni_R was performed on all cDNA. In the source study's methods: Normalization of each sample was performed by random selection of 1 million high-quality reads, each carrying a distinct molecular identifier. Instead of being binned into consensus sequences, reads that shared molecular identifiers were thrown out. CDR3 identification, clonotype clustering and error correction used MiTCR with a Q25 quality threshold and the strictest error-elimination algorithm. Lower-bound total TCR beta diversity was estimated with a nonparametric unseen species model using Euler transformation. The public reads were reanalyzed by TCRdb: fastp trimming at Q25, MiXCR alignment, in-frame beta chains only. Rows are unified per CDR3 protein, each entry keeping the most common DNA and genes. The V and J calls follow TCRdb's processing rather than the paper's. The sample yields roughly 680,000 distinct CDR3 sequences; under 65% were counted once. Less than 15% of the sample is in the top ten clones.

Sequenced sample: blood. This TCR was sampled from an elderly woman in good health.

The DNA sequence is TGTGCCAGCTCACCACCCCAGGGGGGAGATACGCAGTATTTT. Translation gives CASSPPQGGDTQYF. The sequence is built from TRBV18 and TRBJ2-3; TRBD1 might be the D gene, on 7 matching bases. From the germline V gene, CDR1 is KGHSH and CDR2 is LQKENI. Trimming removed 0 bases from V and 5 bases from J, leaving 9 bases between the germline ends. There are 14 amino acids in the CDR3, from cysteine to phenylalanine inclusive. The retained sequence is limited to the CDR3, 42 bases, with the frame set at the first base.